This TCR beta chain emerged from a study of technical replicates of blood from a few donors. Here immunoSEQ multiplex PCR was the method, and the copy in TCRdb shows in-frame clones only, minus some. The sample lists approximately 81,000 clones, around 95% occurring once. The CDR3 runs to 14 residues. Germline V gene lookup returns CDR1 SEHNR and CDR2 FQNEAQ (reference sequence). V lost 5 bases and J 1 base, leaving 11 bases between the germline ends. This clonotype originated in a human donor in good health. The material sequenced was T cells isolated from PBMCs. This sequence joins TRBV7-9 and TRBJ2-5; possibly TRBD1 for D (6 bases). Written as DNA, the CDR3 is TGTGCCAGCAGCCCAGGACAGATCCAAGAGACCCAGTACTTC. It encodes CASSPGQIQETQYF. Full variable domain (remainder filled in from reference TRBV7-9 and TRBJ2-5): DTGVSQNPRHKITKRGQNVTFRCDPISEHNRLYWYRQTLGQGPEFLTYFQNEAQLEKSRLLSDRFSAERPKGSFSTLEIQRTEQGDSAMYLCASSPGQIQETQYFGPGTRLLVL.